This paragraph covers one T cell receptor (beta chain) sequence. Its cognate antigen is unknown. TCRdb's table, derived via immunoSEQ multiplex PCR, lists solely in-frame clones and lacks some. The table records some 2,000,000 clones, 90% to 95% of them present only once. The sample originates from a study of shared clonotypes between healthy human individuals. Study results and limitations: Across a few donors, naive CD4 shared around 5.3%, naive CD8 about 3.2%, memory CD4 roughly 2.4%, memory CD8 roughly 0.37%. Sorted-subset sequencing, rarefaction showed, was incomplete despite large depth. Among donors, sharing of clonotypes was expected to be affected by sequencing depth.

The receptor comes from a young man in good health. The sample comprised naive CD4+ T cells sorted from blood. The subset is: CD45RA+ positively selected.

For the CDR3, the DNA is TGCGCCAGCAGTGAGTCGATAATTTCCTATGATACGCAGTATTTT. This codes for CASSESIISYDTQYF. V usage is TRBV10-1 and J usage is TRBJ2-3; D gene uncertain. The CDR3 is 15 residues long. V was clipped by 0 bases and J by 6 bases, with 13 bases between them. Germline V gene data show CDR1 as WNHNN and CDR2 as SYGVQD (reference sequence).